This entry features one T cell receptor (beta chain) sequence. The antigen it binds to is not known. Base qualities were left out, and no much larger clone turns up one base away. Donors were healthy HIV-negative adults with no recently reported acute infections or vaccinations. Every donor was a Caucasian adult living in Nashville, Tennessee, USA. CD4+ T cells were enriched by magnetic negative selection; naive cells were then positively selected on CD45RA, and the negative fraction formed the memory subset. Blood was collected by leukapheresis, and PBMCs were isolated by Ficoll-Histopaque density gradient centrifugation and then cryopreserved in liquid nitrogen vapor phase. Analytical flow cytometry was used to check the purity and quantity of each magnetically sorted T cell population. Genomic DNA was isolated from each sorted fraction and quantified by UV absorbance on a Nanodrop 2000c. This entry belongs to a study of shared clonotypes between healthy human individuals (dated by TCRdb to the early 2020s). Regarding the complete study: Two women and a few men aged 18 to 49 years were included in the cohort. For each donor, CD4 naive and CD4 memory were each run on three plates, CD8 naive on two plates, and CD8 memory on one plate. To estimate repertoire size and how much clonotype sharing occurs between individuals, the study deeply sequenced the blood TCR repertoires of 4 to 6 healthy adults. Libraries were prepared and TCR repertoires were sequenced by different laboratories using diverse techniques, in order to increase sequencing depth and limit assay-specific biases. Each donor's leukapheresis produced roughly between about 0.8 and 10 billion PBMCs.

On the study overall, not on this receptor specifically: Incomplete sequencing was indicated by rarefaction of sorted-subset datasets, despite the large sequencing depth. Naive subsets generally had larger estimated clonotype richness than memory subsets did. Sharing across four donors was observed for about 5% of naive CD4, around 3.5% of naive CD8, about 2.3% of memory CD4, and around 0.42% of memory CD8 clonotypes. Because the study included a small number of donors, the genetic and exposure-history diversity represented was limited. Clonotypes shared by all four sorted-subset donors showed higher generation probabilities than non-shared clonotypes. Sampling was restricted to blood, and TCR repertoires in tissue are likely to differ from TCR repertoires in blood. Pairwise subsampling led to the expectation that sequencing depth would affect the degree of clonotype sharing among donors.

Using the deep immunoSEQ assay, TCR CDR3 regions were amplified from genomic DNA by multiplex PCR. Extracted genomic DNA from each cell subset was spread evenly across all wells of several immunoSEQ 96-well plates, with each plate serving as a replicate. For sorted subsets, each replicate PCR was loaded with approximately 190 ng genomic DNA, equivalent to 32,000 or so T cell genomes. The purified libraries were quantified using a Qubit 3.0 fluorometer, sized with a Bioanalyzer 2100, and then quantified again using the KAPA Library Quantification kit. A separate single-read 150-cycle Illumina NextSeq 550 flow cell was used to sequence each immunoSEQ 96-well plate. Per the original workflow: Because the immunoSEQ output included only junctional sequences and no quality scores, the filtering could not be the same as the filtering used for full-length reads. To assign V/J genes and CDR3, sequences were annotated against IMGT germline references using PyIR, a Python wrapper for IgBLAST v1.9. Any read was removed if the V/J assignment was weak (E-value above 1e-6), the CDR3 was missing, or the read contained stop codons, out-of-frame junctions, or ambiguous translated residues. V3J clonotypes were defined by identical inferred V gene, J gene, and CDR3 amino acid sequence. Percentage overlap between repertoires was computed as shared unique clonotypes divided by the size of the smaller repertoire. Richness of each repertoire was evaluated using RTK rarefaction, the Chao1 estimator, and Recon v2.1 estimates of unobserved clonotypes. For all TCRbeta clonotypes obtained by the gDNA method from a few donors, generation probabilities were computed with OLGA. In TCRdb, the immuneACCESS table is reduced to in-frame sequences with V and J assigned. These tables do not hold every clone; where another copy was compared, an unresolved V gene accounts for under half, and the others remain unexplained. That table furnishes V, J and clone size, whereas the DNA furnished D and trimming. The sample includes about 1 million clones, with more than 65% observed a single time. The biggest ten clones account for over 1.3% of the sample.

Trimming leaves V shorter by 0 bases and J shorter by 5 bases, with the junction holding 2 bases beyond the gene matches. Taken from the germline V gene, the CDR1 and CDR2 loops are SGHDT and YYEEEE. The CDR3 spans 15 residues, from the cysteine through the phenylalanine. The kept DNA is CDR3 alone, 45 bases in frame from the first base. Sample: memory CD4+ T cells sorted from blood. The cell subset or site tag for this specimen amounts to: CD45RA-negative fraction. The chain uses TRBV5-6 and TRBJ2-2, and 9 junctional nucleotides match TRBD2. The clonotype was recovered from a man younger than 30 in good health. The sequence in DNA is TGTGCCAGCAGCTTGGGGAGCGGGGGGACCGGGGAGCTGTTTTTT. It is translated as CASSLGSGGTGELFF.